This is a list of T cell receptor beta chains from one sample in a study of blood T cell repertoires in COVID-19. TCRdb's copy holds only in-frame clones and misses some; the assay was immunoSEQ multiplex PCR. The repertoire consists of 150,000 or so clones, with roughly 87% occurring once and the leading ten covering approximately 6.5%. Sequencing was performed on PBMCs or T cells enriched from blood (not recorded which). These receptors were obtained from a woman aged 45-60 years who had recovered from COVID-19. CDR3s include the opening cysteine and the closing phenylalanine or tryptophan. A clone size is listed for some rows: how often the clone was seen (once, few, many), or a class if it is expanded.

j_call,v_call,clone_size,cdr3_aa
TRBJ1-5,TRBV7-2,once,CASSPDRGGNQPQHF
TRBJ1-1,TRBV7-2,NA,CASSTWGMNTEAFF
TRBJ1-5,TRBV4-1,NA,CASSQEVATGNNQPQHF
TRBJ2-5,TRBV7-3,NA,CASSLTGLEQETQYF
TRBJ1-1,TRBV28,NA,CASSLKPSREAFF
TRBJ1-1,TRBV19,NA,CASNPDRNTEAFF
TRBJ1-4,TRBV11-2,NA,CASSLPGQPNEKLFF
TRBJ2-1,TRBV5-4,NA,CASSLGSGRDRVQFF
TRBJ1-2,TRBV28,NA,CASSLAAYYGYTF
TRBJ2-2,TRBV28,few,CASTPDRANTGELFF
TRBJ2-1,TRBV30,NA,CAWDHGGRADEQFF
TRBJ2-2,TRBV5-1,NA,CASSLFRESSGELFF
TRBJ2-1,TRBV5-1,NA,CASSLTREVSYNEQFF
TRBJ2-1,TRBV24-1,NA,CATSRSPGTGEGNEQFF